The 4 T cell receptor beta chains below come from one sample, sequenced in a study of CD8+ T cells in alopecia areata. Extracted RNA was reverse transcribed, and the resulting cDNA served as sequencing template. Assay used: immunoSEQ multiplex PCR; TCRdb lists only in-frame clones, some missing. This sample yields some 110,000 clones, of which roughly 68% are seen a single time; 2.5% to 3.5% belongs to the top ten. Sequencing used CD4+ T cells sorted from blood. These TCRs come from a human donor in good health.

V and J are TRBV11-2 and TRBJ2-3; 9 positions agree with TRBD2. In germline, CDR1 is SGHAT, CDR2 FQNNGV. V gave up 7 bases and J gave up 2 bases; unmatched junction bases: 7. The length of the CDR3 is 15 residues. CDR3 residues: CASKRTSADTDTQYF. Written as DNA, the CDR3 is TGTGCCAGCAAAAGGACTAGCGCGGACACAGATACGCAGTATTTT.

The chain employs TRBV2 and TRBJ2-5, with D unclear. Germline CDR1 is SNHLY and CDR2 is FYNNEI. Trimming took 6 bases from V and 5 from J, leaving 16 bases between them. The CDR3 has 14 residues. CDR3 DNA sequence: TGTGCCAGCAGGCGTGACGCCTCCGGTGAGACCCAGTACTTC. Its protein is CASRRDASGETQYF.

This clone was seen more than once but under ten times. The V gene is TRBV6-4, the J gene TRBJ2-2; no clear D. Germline CDR1 and CDR2: MRHNA and SNTAGT. V lost 7 bases to trimming and J lost 0 bases, with 9 bases between them. The CDR3 loop spans 14 amino acids. CDR3 sequence reads: CASKGTSNTGELFF. The DNA for the CDR3 is TGTGCCAGCAAGGGTACCTCGAACACCGGGGAGCTGTTTTTT.

This clone has a single count. This chain links TRBV19 with TRBJ2-1; 7 positions agree with TRBD2. This CDR3 comprises 14 residues. With 4 bases clipped from V and 5 bases from J, the junction kept 5 bases outside the gene matches. Germline loops: CDR1 LNHDA, CDR2 SQIVND (reference sequence). The CDR3 DNA follows: TGTGCCAGTAGTACGGCGGGGGAGAACAATGAGCAGTTCTTC. Translating it yields CASSTAGENNEQFF.